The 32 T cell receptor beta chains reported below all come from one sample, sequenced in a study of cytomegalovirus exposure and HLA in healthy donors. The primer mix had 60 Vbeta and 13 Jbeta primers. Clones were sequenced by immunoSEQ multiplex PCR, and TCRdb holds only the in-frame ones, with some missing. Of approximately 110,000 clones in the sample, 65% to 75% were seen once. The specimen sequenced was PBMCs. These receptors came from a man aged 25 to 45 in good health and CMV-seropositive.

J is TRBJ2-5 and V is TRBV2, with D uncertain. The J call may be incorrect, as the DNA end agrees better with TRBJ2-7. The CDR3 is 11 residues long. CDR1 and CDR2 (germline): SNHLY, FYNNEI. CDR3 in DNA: TGTGCCAGCAGCTTTTCCTACGAGCAGTACTTC. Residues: CASSFSYEQYF.

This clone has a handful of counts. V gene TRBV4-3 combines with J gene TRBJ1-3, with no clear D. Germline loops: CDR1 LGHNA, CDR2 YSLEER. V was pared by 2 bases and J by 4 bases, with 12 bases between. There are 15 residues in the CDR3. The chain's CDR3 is CASSQSYGGGNTIYF. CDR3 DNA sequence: TGCGCCAGCAGCCAAAGCTACGGCGGAGGAAACACCATATATTTT.

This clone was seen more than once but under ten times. DNA for the CDR3: TGTGCCAGCAGCTTGTCGGGTGGGACAGGGCCCGAGCAGTACTTC. This sequence encodes CASSLSGGTGPEQYF. This chain connects TRBV5-6 to TRBJ2-7; 9 positions match TRBD1. This CDR3 has 15 amino acids. J was trimmed by 6 bases and V by 1 base; bases with no gene match: 8. Germline CDR1 and CDR2: SGHDT and YYEEEE.

CDR3 amino acids: CASSTGQGAGEQYF. The CDR3 DNA reads as TGCGCCAGCAGCACGGGACAGGGGGCTGGTGAGCAGTACTTC. The chain employs TRBV5-1 and TRBJ2-7; 12 bases agree with TRBD1. Looked up from germline, CDR1 is SGHRS and CDR2 is YFSETQ. The J segment lost 7 bases and the V segment lost 4 bases, leaving 6 bases of the junction unmatched. This CDR3 has 14 residues.

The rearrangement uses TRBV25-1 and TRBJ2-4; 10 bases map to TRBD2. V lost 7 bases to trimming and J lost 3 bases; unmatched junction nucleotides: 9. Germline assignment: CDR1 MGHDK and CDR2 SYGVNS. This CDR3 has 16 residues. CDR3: CASTGGTSEGKNIQYF. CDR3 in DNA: TGTGCCAGCACTGGAGGGACTAGCGAGGGCAAAAACATTCAGTACTTC.

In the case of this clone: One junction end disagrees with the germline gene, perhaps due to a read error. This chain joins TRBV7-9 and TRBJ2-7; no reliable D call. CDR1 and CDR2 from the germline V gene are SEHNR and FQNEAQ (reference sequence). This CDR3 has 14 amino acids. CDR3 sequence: CSSSPRPQSYEQYF. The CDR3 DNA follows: TGTTCCAGCAGCCCCCGACCACAGTCCTACGAGCAGTACTTC.

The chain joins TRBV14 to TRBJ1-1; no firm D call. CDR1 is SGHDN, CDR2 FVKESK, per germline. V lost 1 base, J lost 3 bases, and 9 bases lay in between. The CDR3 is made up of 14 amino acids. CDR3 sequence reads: CASSQVGRYTEAFF. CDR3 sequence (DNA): TGTGCCAGCAGCCAAGTGGGCAGATACACTGAAGCTTTCTTT.

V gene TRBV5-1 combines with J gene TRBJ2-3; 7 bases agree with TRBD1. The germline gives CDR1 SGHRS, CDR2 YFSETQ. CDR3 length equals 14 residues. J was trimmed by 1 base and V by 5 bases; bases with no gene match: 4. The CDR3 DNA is TGCGCCAGCAGTCAAGGGGGCGGCACAGATACGCAGTATTTT. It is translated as CASSQGGGTDTQYF.

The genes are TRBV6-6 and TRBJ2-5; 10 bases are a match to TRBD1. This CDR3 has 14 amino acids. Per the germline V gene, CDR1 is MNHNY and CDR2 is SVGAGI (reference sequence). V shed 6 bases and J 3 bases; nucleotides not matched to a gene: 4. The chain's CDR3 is CASSRTGGEETQYF. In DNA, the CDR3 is TGTGCCAGCAGCCGGACAGGGGGAGAAGAGACCCAGTACTTC.

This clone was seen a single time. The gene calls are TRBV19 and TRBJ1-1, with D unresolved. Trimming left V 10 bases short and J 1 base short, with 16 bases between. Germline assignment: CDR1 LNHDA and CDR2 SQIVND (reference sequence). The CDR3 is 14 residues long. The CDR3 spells CATQRDFWNTEAFF. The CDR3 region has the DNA TGTGCCACCCAACGGGATTTTTGGAACACTGAAGCTTTCTTT.

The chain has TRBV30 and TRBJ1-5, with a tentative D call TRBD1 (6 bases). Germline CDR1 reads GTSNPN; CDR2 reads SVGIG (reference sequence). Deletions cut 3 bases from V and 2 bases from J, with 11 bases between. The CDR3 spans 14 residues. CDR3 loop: CAWRGDTGNQPQHF. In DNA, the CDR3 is TGTGCCTGGAGGGGGGACACAGGCAATCAGCCCCAGCATTTT.

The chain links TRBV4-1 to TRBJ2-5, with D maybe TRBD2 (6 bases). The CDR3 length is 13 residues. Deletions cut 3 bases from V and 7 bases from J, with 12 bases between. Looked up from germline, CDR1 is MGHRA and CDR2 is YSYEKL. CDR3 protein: CASSQEGKGTQYF. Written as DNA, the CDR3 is TGCGCCAGCAGCCAGGAGGGGAAGGGGACCCAGTACTTC.

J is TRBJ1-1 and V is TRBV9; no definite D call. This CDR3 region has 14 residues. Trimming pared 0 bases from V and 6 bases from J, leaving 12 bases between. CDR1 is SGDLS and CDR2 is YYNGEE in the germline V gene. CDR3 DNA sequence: TGTGCCAGCAGCGTAGCCGCGACGGAGGCTGAAGCTTTCTTT. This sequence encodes CASSVAATEAEAFF.

The CDR3 sequence: CASSPRTGNTEAFF. Here the CDR3 DNA reads TGCGCCAGCAGCCCAAGGACAGGGAACACTGAAGCTTTCTTT. This sequence joins TRBV4-1 and TRBJ1-1, with 7 bases fitting TRBD1. Germline V lookup: CDR1 MGHRA, CDR2 YSYEKL. The CDR3 totals 14 residues. V lost 4 bases to trimming and J lost 1 base; unmatched junction nucleotides: 3.

The CDR3 DNA reads as TGTGCCAGCAGCGCACCCTGCTACCCCTTC. Residues: CASSAPCYPF. V and J are TRBV21-1 and TRBJ1-2. TRBV21-1 is reported as a pseudogene. The CDR3 covers 10 residues.

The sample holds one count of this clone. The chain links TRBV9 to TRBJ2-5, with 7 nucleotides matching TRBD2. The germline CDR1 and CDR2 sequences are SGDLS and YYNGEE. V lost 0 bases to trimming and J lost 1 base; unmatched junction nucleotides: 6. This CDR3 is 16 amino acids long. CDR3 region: CASSVDIAGRQETQYF. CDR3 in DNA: TGTGCCAGCAGCGTAGACATAGCGGGCCGCCAAGAGACCCAGTACTTC.

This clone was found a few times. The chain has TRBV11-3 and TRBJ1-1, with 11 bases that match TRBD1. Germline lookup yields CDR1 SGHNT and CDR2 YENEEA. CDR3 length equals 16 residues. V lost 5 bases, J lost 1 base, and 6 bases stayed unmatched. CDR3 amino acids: CASSPGTGGANTEAFF. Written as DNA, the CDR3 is TGTGCCAGCAGCCCTGGGACAGGGGGGGCGAACACTGAAGCTTTCTTT.

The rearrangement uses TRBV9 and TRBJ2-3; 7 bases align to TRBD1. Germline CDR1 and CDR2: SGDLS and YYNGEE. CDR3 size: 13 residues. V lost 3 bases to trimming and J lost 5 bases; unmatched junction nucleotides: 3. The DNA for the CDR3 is TGTGCCAGCAGCGCAAGGGGGCAAGATACGCAGTATTTT. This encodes CASSARGQDTQYF. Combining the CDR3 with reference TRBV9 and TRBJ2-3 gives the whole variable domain DSGVTQTPKHLITATGQRVTLRCSPRSGDLSVYWYQQSLDQGLQFLIQYYNGEERAKGNILERFSAQQFPDLHSELNLSSLELGDSALYFCASSARGQDTQYFGPGTRLTVL.

In DNA form, the CDR3 reads TGTGCCAGCAGCTTAGGCCTAGCGGGGGGGCCTACAGATACGCAGTATTTT. Translating gives CASSLGLAGGPTDTQYF. The chain carries TRBV7-2 and TRBJ2-3, with 12 bases aligning to TRBD2. With V trimmed by 1 base and J by 3 bases, 5 bases remained unmatched. This CDR3 has 17 amino acids. Germline CDR1 and CDR2: SGHTA and FQGNSA.

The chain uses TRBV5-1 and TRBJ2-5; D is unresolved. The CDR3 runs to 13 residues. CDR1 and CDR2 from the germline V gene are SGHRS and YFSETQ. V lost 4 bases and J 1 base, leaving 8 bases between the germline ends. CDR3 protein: CASSPRPQETQYF. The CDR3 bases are TGCGCCAGCAGCCCCAGGCCCCAAGAGACCCAGTACTTC. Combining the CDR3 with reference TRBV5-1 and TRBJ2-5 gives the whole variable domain KAGVTQTPRYLIKTRGQQVTLSCSPISGHRSVSWYQQTPGQGLQFLFEYFSETQRNKGNFPGRFSGRQFSNSRSEMNVSTLELGDSALYLCASSPRPQETQYFGPGTRLLVL.

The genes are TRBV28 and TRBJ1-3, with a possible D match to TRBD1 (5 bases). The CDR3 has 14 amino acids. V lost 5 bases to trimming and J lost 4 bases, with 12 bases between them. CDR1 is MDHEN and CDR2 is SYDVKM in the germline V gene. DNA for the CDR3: TGTGCCAGCAGTGCCGCGGGGGAGGGAAACACCATATATTTT. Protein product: CASSAAGEGNTIYF.

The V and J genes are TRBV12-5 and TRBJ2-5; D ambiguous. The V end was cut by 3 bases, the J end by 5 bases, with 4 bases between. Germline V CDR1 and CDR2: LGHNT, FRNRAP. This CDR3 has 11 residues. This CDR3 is CASGFGETQYF. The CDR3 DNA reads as TGTGCTAGTGGTTTCGGTGAGACCCAGTACTTC.

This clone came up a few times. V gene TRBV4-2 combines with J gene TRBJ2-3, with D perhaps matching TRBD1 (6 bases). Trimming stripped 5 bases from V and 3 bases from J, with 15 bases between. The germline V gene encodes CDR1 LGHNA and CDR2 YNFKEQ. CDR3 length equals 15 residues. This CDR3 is CASSSTLQGTDTQYF. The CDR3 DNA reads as TGTGCCAGCAGCTCCACACTTCAGGGGACAGATACGCAGTATTTT.

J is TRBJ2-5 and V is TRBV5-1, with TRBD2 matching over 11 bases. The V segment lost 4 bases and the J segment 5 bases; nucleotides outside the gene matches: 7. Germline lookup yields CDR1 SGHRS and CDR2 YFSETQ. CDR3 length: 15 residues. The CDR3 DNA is TGCGCCAGCAGCGTACTAGCGGGGGCCGGGGAGACCCAGTACTTC. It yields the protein CASSVLAGAGETQYF.

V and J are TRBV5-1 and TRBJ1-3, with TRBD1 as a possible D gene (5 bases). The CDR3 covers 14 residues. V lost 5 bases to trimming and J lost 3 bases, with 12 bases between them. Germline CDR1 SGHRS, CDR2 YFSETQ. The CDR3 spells CASRDGTGGNTIYF. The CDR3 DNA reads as TGCGCCAGCAGGGACGGGACTGGTGGAAACACCATATATTTT.

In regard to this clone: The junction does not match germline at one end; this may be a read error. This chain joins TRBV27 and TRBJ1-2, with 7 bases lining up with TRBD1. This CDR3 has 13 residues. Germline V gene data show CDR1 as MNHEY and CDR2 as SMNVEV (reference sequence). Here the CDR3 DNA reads TGTGCCAGCAGGCAGGGACAGAGCTATGGCTACCCCTTC. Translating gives CASRQGQSYGYPF.

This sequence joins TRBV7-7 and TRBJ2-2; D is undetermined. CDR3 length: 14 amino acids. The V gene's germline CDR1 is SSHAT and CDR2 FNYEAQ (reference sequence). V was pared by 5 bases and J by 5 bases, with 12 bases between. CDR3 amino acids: CASSRIAGTGELFF. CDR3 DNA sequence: TGTGCCAGCAGCCGGATAGCCGGGACCGGGGAGCTGTTTTTT.

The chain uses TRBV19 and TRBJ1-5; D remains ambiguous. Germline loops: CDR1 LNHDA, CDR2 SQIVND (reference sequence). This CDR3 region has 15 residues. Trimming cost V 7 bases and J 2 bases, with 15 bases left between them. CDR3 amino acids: CASNQIVSGNQPQHF. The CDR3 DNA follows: TGTGCCAGTAATCAGATTGTATCTGGCAATCAGCCCCAGCATTTT.

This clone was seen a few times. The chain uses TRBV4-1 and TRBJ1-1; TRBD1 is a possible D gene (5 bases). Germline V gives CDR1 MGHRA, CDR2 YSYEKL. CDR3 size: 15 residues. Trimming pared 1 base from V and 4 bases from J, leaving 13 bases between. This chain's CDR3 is CASSQVRQGSTEAFF. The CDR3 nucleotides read TGCGCCAGCAGCCAAGTAAGGCAGGGAAGCACTGAAGCTTTCTTT.

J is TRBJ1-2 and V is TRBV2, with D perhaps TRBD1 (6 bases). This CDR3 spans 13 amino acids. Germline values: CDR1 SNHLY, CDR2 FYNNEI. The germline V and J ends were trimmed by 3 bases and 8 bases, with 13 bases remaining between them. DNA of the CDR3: TGTGCCAGCAGTGATAACAGGGAGAAGGGCTACACCTTC. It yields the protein CASSDNREKGYTF.

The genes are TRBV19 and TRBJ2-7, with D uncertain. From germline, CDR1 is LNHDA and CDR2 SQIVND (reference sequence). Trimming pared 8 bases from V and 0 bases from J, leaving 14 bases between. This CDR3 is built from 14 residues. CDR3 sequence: CASPQRWVSYEQYF. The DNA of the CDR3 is TGTGCCAGTCCCCAGAGGTGGGTCTCCTACGAGCAGTACTTC.

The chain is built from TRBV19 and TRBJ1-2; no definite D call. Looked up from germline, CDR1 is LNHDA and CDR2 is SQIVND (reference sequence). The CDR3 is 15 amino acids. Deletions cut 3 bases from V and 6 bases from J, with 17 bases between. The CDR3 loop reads CASSISFSSVNGYTF. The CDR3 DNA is TGTGCCAGTAGTATCTCATTCTCCAGCGTTAATGGCTACACCTTC. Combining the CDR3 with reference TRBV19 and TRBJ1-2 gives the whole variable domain DGGITQSPKYLFRKEGQNVTLSCEQNLNHDAMYWYRQDPGQGLRLIYYSQIVNDFQKGDIAEGYSVSREKKESFPLTVTSAQKNPTAFYLCASSISFSSVNGYTFGSGTRLTVV.